This T cell receptor beta chain was retrieved from a study of graft-versus-host responses after intestinal transplantation. Per the germline V gene, CDR1 is SEHNR and CDR2 is FQNEAQ (reference sequence). The ends were cut back, 5 bases at V and 0 bases at J, with 2 bases in the middle. This CDR3 spans 11 amino acids. Generated by immunoSEQ multiplex PCR, the TCRdb table keeps only in-frame clones and is missing some. The data hold around 100,000 clones, with approximately 93% observed a single time. About this clone: The antigen is undetermined.

The rearrangement joins TRBV7-9 to TRBJ2-7; D not resolved. Sequencing was performed on unstimulated CD8+ T cells sorted from spleen or lymph node cells, taken before transplant. This clonotype was sampled from a human donor who was the organ donor for an intestinal transplant. The CDR3 loop is CASSDSYEQYF. CDR3 nucleotides: TGTGCCAGCAGCGACTCCTACGAGCAGTACTTC.